This T cell receptor (beta chain) was observed in a study of tumor and adjacent non-tumor tissue in lung cancer. This sample's RNA came from whole unsorted tissue. The CDR3 length is 16 residues. From germline, CDR1 is MNHEY and CDR2 SVGAGI. V shed 6 bases and J 6 bases; nucleotides not matched to a gene: 9. TCRbeta libraries were built with three rounds of nested PCR, modified from ARM-PCR. MiXCR, run by TCRdb on the multiplex PCR reads, gives a single entry per CDR3 protein. The sample comprises approximately 68,000 distinct CDR3 sequences, more than 70% of which are singletons, and roughly 27% rests with the top ten.

The source material was lung tumor tissue. The receptor's source is a man in his sixties with non-small cell lung cancer. The chain carries TRBV6-5 and TRBJ1-6; 9 bases are shared with TRBD1. The CDR3 nucleotides are TGTGCCAGCAGCTCAAAAGGACAGGGGATTAATTCACCCCTCCACTTT. Translating gives CASSSKGQGINSPLHF.